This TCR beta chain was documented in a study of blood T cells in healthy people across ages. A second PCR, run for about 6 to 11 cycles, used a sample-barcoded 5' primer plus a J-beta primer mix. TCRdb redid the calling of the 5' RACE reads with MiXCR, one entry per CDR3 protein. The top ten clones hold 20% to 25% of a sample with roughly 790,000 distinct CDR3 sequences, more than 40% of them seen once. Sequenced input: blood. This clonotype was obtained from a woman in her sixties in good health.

The CDR3 loop reads CASSLRDGSGANVLTF. CDR3 nucleotide sequence: TGCGCCAGCAGCCTCCGGGACGGCTCTGGGGCCAACGTCCTGACTTTC. This chain uses TRBV5-1 with TRBJ2-6; either TRBD1 or TRBD2 may fit D (5 bases each). V dropped 4 bases and J dropped 0 bases, with 11 bases sitting between them. CDR3 length equals 16 residues. CDR1 SGHRS and CDR2 YFSETQ come from the germline V gene. The full variable domain, its missing parts supplied by reference TRBV5-1 and TRBJ2-6, is KAGVTQTPRYLIKTRGQQVTLSCSPISGHRSVSWYQQTPGQGLQFLFEYFSETQRNKGNFPGRFSGRQFSNSRSEMNVSTLELGDSALYLCASSLRDGSGANVLTFGAGSRLTVL.